The 8 T cell receptor beta chains below all came from one sample that was sequenced in a study of blood T cells in healthy people across ages. It was with a sample-barcoded 5' primer and a J-beta primer mix that a second PCR of about 6 to 11 cycles was run. Using its own MiXCR run on the 5' RACE reads, TCRdb lists one record per CDR3 protein. Among about 1.4 million distinct CDR3 sequences listed, approximately 59% were seen once. The specimen sequenced was blood. These TCRs come from a man younger than 30 in good health.

This chain links TRBV4-1 with TRBJ2-1; TRBD1 might be the D (6 bases). Germline CDR1 reads MGHRA; CDR2 reads YSYEKL. The germline V and J ends were trimmed by 8 bases and 8 bases, with 16 bases remaining between them. This CDR3 has 13 residues. The CDR3 nucleotides read TGCGCCAGCCTGGGGCCGCCAGGGGATGAGCAGTTCTTC. Its protein is CASLGPPGDEQFF.

J is TRBJ1-5 and V is TRBV24-1; D possibly corresponds to TRBD1 (5 bases). This CDR3 contains 18 residues. The V gene's germline CDR1 is KGHDR and CDR2 SFDVKD. With 3 bases removed from V and 5 bases from J, the gap between germline ends came to 22 bases. CDR3 sequence reads: CATSDAALEWGDDQPQHF. In DNA, the CDR3 is TGTGCCACCAGTGATGCCGCTCTAGAATGGGGGGATGATCAGCCCCAGCATTTT.

The genes are TRBV12-3 or TRBV12-4 and TRBJ2-1, with D unclear. The CDR3 loop spans 15 amino acids. V lost 6 bases and J 0 bases, leaving 12 bases between the germline ends. CDR3 sequence: CASRTPTSSYNEQFF. The CDR3 DNA reads TGTGCCAGCAGGACCCCGACAAGCTCCTACAATGAGCAGTTCTTC.

The J gene is TRBJ1-1, the V gene TRBV12-3 or TRBV12-4; D gene uncertain. Trimming stripped 3 bases from V and 1 base from J, with 9 bases between. This CDR3 is 14 amino acids long. Here the CDR3 reads CASSFGISNTEAFF. The CDR3 nucleotides are TGTGCCAGCAGTTTTGGGATCTCGAACACTGAAGCTTTCTTT.

The chain joins TRBV2 to TRBJ2-4; D not certain. CDR1 is SNHLY, CDR2 FYNNEI, per germline. CDR3 length equals 14 residues. Trimming stripped 10 bases from V and 1 base from J, with 14 bases between. CDR3 coding DNA: TGTGCCATCCACGGTGGCTTGGCCAAAAACATTCAGTACTTC. Residues: CAIHGGLAKNIQYF. The whole variable domain, remainder taken from reference TRBV2 and TRBJ2-4, is EPEVTQTPSHQVTQMGQEVILRCVPISNHLYFYWYRQILGQKVEFLVSFYNNEISEKSEIFDDQFSVERPDGSNFTLKIRSTKLEDSAMYFCAIHGGLAKNIQYFGAGTRLSVL.

The gene calls are TRBV2 and TRBJ2-4, with D perhaps given as TRBD1 or TRBD2 (5 bases each). This CDR3 region has 16 residues. Germline V gene sequence: CDR1 SNHLY, CDR2 FYNNEI. V dropped 6 bases and J dropped 13 bases, with 28 bases sitting between them. Here the CDR3 DNA reads TGTGCCAGCAGACCCCTGTCGGGGCAGATGGATTTTGAGCAGTACTTC. It codes for CASRPLSGQMDFEQYF.

The V and J genes are TRBV28 and TRBJ2-2, with D tentatively TRBD1 or TRBD2 (5 bases each). Trimming cost V 2 bases and J 0 bases, with 16 bases left between them. From germline, CDR1 is MDHEN and CDR2 SYDVKM. The CDR3 has 18 residues. CDR3 DNA: TGTGCCAGCAGTTTAAGCTTGGGACGTCCTGCGAACACCGGGGAGCTGTTTTTT. Its translation: CASSLSLGRPANTGELFF.

This clonotype was found once. The V call is TRBV6-6, the J call TRBJ2-5; a possible D gene is TRBD1 (8 bases). The DNA end favors TRBJ2-7, so the J call may be wrong. Germline CDR1 and CDR2: MNHNY and SVGAGI (reference sequence). The CDR3 covers 15 residues. The CDR3 DNA follows: TGTGCCAGCAGCAGCGGGACAGGCCGTGGCTACGAGCAGTACTTC. As protein: CASSSGTGRGYEQYF.